The clone carrying this T cell receptor (beta chain) was found many times. Its matching antigen is unknown. A single record per CDR3 protein comes from TCRdb applying MiXCR to the 5' RACE reads. The repertoire consists of 50,000 to 65,000 distinct CDR3 sequences, with around 26% occurring once and the leading ten covering approximately 3.3%. V lost 5 bases to trimming and J lost 1 base; unmatched junction nucleotides: 13. The germline V gene encodes CDR1 SGHAT and CDR2 FQDESV (reference sequence). The CDR3 contains 19 residues. The memory fraction was CD4+CD45RO+CD25- cells. Study-level points and caveats: The TCR gene usage of tumor memory CD4+ T cells clustered together with blood and lymph node memory CD4+ cells and with lymph node naive CD4+ cells.

The sequencing input was tumor-infiltrating memory CD4+ T cells sorted from the breast tumor. Subset reported: memory CD4+ T cells, CD4+CD45RO+CD25-. This TCR came from a female donor with breast cancer. The chain couples TRBV11-1 to TRBJ2-6, with 8 positions matching TRBD1. The CDR3 nucleotides read TGTGCCAGCAGCACCCCTGGACAGGGAATTCAATCTGGGGCCAACGTCCTGACTTTC. It specifies CASSTPGQGIQSGANVLTF.